A selection of T cell receptor beta chains follows, all from one sample in a study of a mutant IDH1 vaccine in newly diagnosed glioma. The method was immunoSEQ multiplex PCR; TCRdb's version includes in-frame clones alone and lacks a portion of them. This table has around 37,000 clones, around 90% appearing once. Sequenced here: PBMCs, sampled from a glioma patient treated with radiotherapy, temozolomide or both. These TCRs come from a young man with glioma. Both conserved end residues are part of each CDR3. The D gene is left open where the match is weak. Clone size is shown for a subset of rows, as once, few, many or a class of expanded clone.

. | TRBJ2-2 | TRBV25-1 | . | CASRTGELFF | TGTGCCAGCAGAACCGGGGAGCTGTTTTTT
TRBD2 | TRBJ2-7 | TRBV19 | few | CASSIVAGDLEQYF | TGTGCCAGTAGTATAGTAGCGGGAGATCTCGAGCAGTACTTC
. | TRBJ2-5 | TRBV5-1 | . | CASAHGIETQYF | TGCGCCAGCGCTCACGGTATAGAGACCCAGTACTTC
. | TRBJ1-5 | TRBV27 | . | CASSLKSGNQPQHF | TGTGCCAGCAGTTTAAAGTCGGGCAATCAGCCCCAGCATTTT
. | TRBJ2-2 | TRBV5-1 | few | CASSNTLRTVNTGELFF | TGCGCCAGCAGCAATACACTCCGGACAGTGAACACCGGGGAGCTGTTTTTT
. | TRBJ1-5 | TRBV5-6 | . | CASSFWLGTGFGNQPQHF | TGTGCCAGCAGCTTTTGGTTGGGGACGGGGTTTGGCAATCAGCCCCAGCATTTT
. | TRBJ2-1 | TRBV2 | . | CASSVQGNEQFF | TGTGCCAGCAGTGTACAAGGCAATGAGCAGTTCTTC
. | TRBJ1-5 | TRBV7-9 | . | CASSPGDGNQPQHF | TGTGCCAGCAGCCCGGGGGACGGTAATCAGCCCCAGCATTTT
TRBD2 | TRBJ2-5 | TRBV27 | once | CASRPGLAAGGTQYF | TGTGCCAGCAGGCCCGGACTAGCGGCGGGGGGGACCCAGTACTTC
. | TRBJ2-3 | TRBV6-7 | . | CASSLIGGTDTQYF | TGTGCCAGCAGTTTAATTGGGGGCACAGATACGCAGTATTTT
. | TRBJ2-7 | TRBV30 | . | CAWSVLAYEQYF | TGTGCCTGGAGTGTATTGGCCTACGAGCAGTACTTC
TRBD1 | TRBJ1-2 | TRBV6-6 | . | CASSNPGGIDYGYTF | TGTGCCAGCAGTAACCCAGGGGGCATCGACTATGGCTACACCTTC
TRBD2 | TRBJ2-2 | TRBV7-7 | . | CASSHGTSLNTGELFF | TGTGCCAGCAGCCATGGGACTAGCCTGAACACCGGGGAGCTGTTTTTT
. | TRBJ2-5 | TRBV14 | . | CASSQEWGFQETQYF | TGTGCCAGCAGCCAAGAGTGGGGGTTCCAAGAGACCCAGTACTTC
. | TRBJ1-3 | TRBV4-3 | . | CASSQVLLSGNTIYF | TGCGCCAGCAGCCAAGTTTTGCTCTCTGGAAACACCATATATTTT
. | TRBJ2-2 | TRBV27 | . | CASGAWGELFF | TGTGCCAGCGGCGCCTGGGGAGAGCTGTTTTTT
TRBD1 | TRBJ1-6 | TRBV5-6 | . | CASRSYRGLGSPLHF | TGTGCCAGCAGGTCGTACAGGGGTTTAGGTTCACCCCTCCACTTT
. | TRBJ1-3 | TRBV30 | . | CASAFSGNTIYF | TGTGCCTCGGCCTTCTCTGGAAACACCATATATTTT
TRBD2 | TRBJ2-1 | TRBV9 | . | CASSPRGRESWEQFF | TGTGCCAGCAGCCCACGTGGGCGGGAGAGTTGGGAGCAGTTCTTC
. | TRBJ2-6 | TRBV9 | . | CASSVPGANVLTF | TGTGCCAGCAGCGTCCCTGGGGCCAACGTCCTGACTTTC
. | TRBJ2-5 | TRBV29-1 | . | CSVLGQRETQYF | TGCAGCGTCCTCGGACAGCGAGAGACCCAGTACTTC
TRBD1 | TRBJ1-1 | TRBV6-5 | . | CASRLQGANTEAFF | TGTGCCAGCAGACTTCAGGGGGCCAATACTGAAGCTTTCTTT
. | TRBJ2-5 | TRBV18 | once | CASSPPTTFQETQYF | TGTGCCAGCTCACCACCGACAACTTTCCAAGAGACCCAGTACTTC
. | TRBJ2-2 | TRBV4-1 | . | CASSQAAPGAGELFF | TGCGCCAGCAGCCAAGCGGCCCCCGGGGCCGGGGAGCTGTTTTTT
. | TRBJ2-5 | TRBV28 | . | CASSLSGNQETQYF | TGTGCCAGCAGTTTAAGCGGTAACCAAGAGACCCAGTACTTC
. | TRBJ1-1 | TRBV25-1 | . | CASSELRGSGNTEAFF | TGTGCCAGCAGTGAACTGAGGGGATCGGGGAACACTGAAGCTTTCTTT
TRBD1 | TRBJ2-1 | TRBV6-1 | . | CASRDRGRDYNEQFF | TGTGCCAGCAGGGACAGGGGGCGAGACTACAATGAGCAGTTCTTC
. | TRBJ2-7 | TRBV5-6 | . | CASSLAPGAGFEQYF | TGTGCCAGCAGCTTGGCACCTGGCGCAGGTTTCGAGCAGTACTTC
. | TRBJ1-2 | TRBV9 | . | CASSLTPTASYTF | TGTGCCAGCAGCTTGACTCCGACAGCCAGCTACACCTTC
. | TRBJ1-1 | TRBV20-1 | . | CSARDLAQAFF | TGCAGTGCTAGAGATTTAGCCCAAGCTTTCTTT
TRBD1 | TRBJ2-4 | TRBV27 | . | CASSPSWDREDIQYF | TGTGCCAGCAGTCCATCCTGGGACAGGGAGGACATTCAGTACTTC
. | TRBJ1-1 | TRBV28 | . | CASGGQMNTEAFF | TGTGCCAGCGGGGGGCAGATGAACACTGAAGCTTTCTTT
. | TRBJ1-1 | TRBV7-2 | . | CASSGAFLRAEAFF | TGTGCCAGCAGCGGGGCGTTCCTGCGGGCTGAAGCTTTCTTT
. | TRBJ2-3 | TRBV28 | . | CASSFYWSRPTDTQYF | TGTGCCAGCAGTTTTTACTGGTCTCGACCTACAGATACGCAGTATTTT
TRBD2 | TRBJ2-3 | TRBV6-5 | . | CASSWEGKGTDTQYF | TGTGCCAGCAGTTGGGAGGGAAAAGGCACAGATACGCAGTATTTT
. | TRBJ2-1 | TRBV6-6 | . | CASSSGQKTQFF | TGTGCCAGCAGTTCTGGACAAAAAACACAGTTCTTC
. | TRBJ2-1 | TRBV18 | . | CASSPPGLSSYNEQFF | TGTGCCAGCTCACCACCTGGGCTGAGCTCCTACAATGAGCAGTTCTTC
TRBD2 | TRBJ2-1 | TRBV30 | . | CAPTGTSGHNEQFF | TGTGCCCCTACCGGGACTAGCGGACACAATGAGCAGTTCTTC
. | TRBJ1-1 | TRBV18 | . | CASSSVEGIGTEAFF | TGTGCCAGCTCAAGTGTGGAGGGGATCGGCACTGAAGCTTTCTTT
. | TRBJ1-1 | TRBV5-1 | once | CASSSEPTLNTEAFF | TGCGCCAGCAGCTCAGAACCGACGTTGAACACTGAAGCTTTCTTT
TRBD2 | TRBJ2-1 | TRBV5-8 | . | CASSLGLADDNEQFF | TGTGCCAGCAGCTTGGGACTAGCGGACGACAATGAGCAGTTCTTC
TRBD2 | TRBJ2-6 | TRBV4-1 | . | CASSQLAGAASGANVLTF | TGCGCCAGCAGCCAGCTAGCGGGAGCGGCGTCTGGGGCCAACGTCCTGACTTTC
TRBD1 | TRBJ1-3 | TRBV18 | . | CASSQGQGATGNTIYF | TGTGCCAGCTCTCAGGGACAGGGGGCCACTGGAAACACCATATATTTT
TRBD1 | TRBJ2-1 | TRBV14 | . | CASSPSQGVRFSSYNEQFF | TGTGCCAGCAGCCCCTCACAGGGGGTGCGCTTTAGCTCCTACAATGAGCAGTTCTTC
. | TRBJ1-2 | TRBV28 | . | CASQRRINYGYTF | TGTGCCAGCCAACGGAGAATTAACTATGGCTACACCTTC
TRBD1 | TRBJ1-2 | TRBV5-1 | . | CASSPQGANYGYTF | TGCGCCAGCAGCCCGCAGGGGGCGAACTATGGCTACACCTTC
. | TRBJ2-3 | TRBV2 | . | CASSEGTGGADTQYF | TGTGCCAGCAGTGAAGGGACAGGAGGGGCAGATACGCAGTATTTT
. | TRBJ1-2 | TRBV6-1 | . | CASRVSAASNYGYTF | TGTGCCAGCAGGGTTTCGGCAGCTTCTAACTATGGCTACACCTTC
. | TRBJ2-7 | TRBV27 | . | CASSLGGTDAYEQYF | TGTGCCAGCAGTTTAGGAGGGACCGATGCCTACGAGCAGTACTTC
TRBD1 | TRBJ2-5 | TRBV5-6 | once | CASSSTGEETQYF | TGTGCCAGCAGCTCGACAGGGGAAGAGACCCAGTACTTC
. | TRBJ1-2 | TRBV7-9 | . | CASSLVGRGHYGYTF | TGTGCCAGCAGCTTAGTGGGTCGGGGGCATTATGGCTACACCTTC
. | TRBJ1-1 | TRBV5-4 | . | CASGTFMNTEAFF | TGTGCCAGCGGGACTTTCATGAACACTGAAGCTTTCTTT